This is a list of T cell receptor beta chains from one sample in a study of cytomegalovirus exposure and HLA in healthy donors. Generated by immunoSEQ multiplex PCR, the TCRdb table keeps only in-frame clones and is missing some. The sample lists 150,000 to 200,000 clones; roughly a tenth were seen once. Sequenced material: PBMCs. These receptors originate from a woman aged 30 to 39 in good health and CMV-seropositive. CDR3s include the opening cysteine and the closing phenylalanine or tryptophan. A D gene is named only where the DNA matches it firmly. Some rows mark clone size as missing; the rest say once, few, many or name a class of expanded clone.

>NA|NA|TRBJ2-7|TRBV19|17
TGTGCCAGTAGTATTACCCTCCCAGGCCTCTCCGCGGGGGAGCAGTACTTC
CASSITLPGLSAGEQYF
>TRBD2|NA|TRBJ2-1|TRBV5-1|17
TGCGCCAGCAGCTTGGGGAAGACTAGCGGGAGGGCCCGTGAGCAGTTCTTC
CASSLGKTSGRAREQFF
>NA|few|TRBJ2-1|TRBV4-1|14
TGCGCCAGCAGCTCCAGACAGGATTACAATGAGCAGTTCTTC
CASSSRQDYNEQFF
>NA|NA|TRBJ1-1|TRBV7-6|13
TGTGCCAGCAGCTCCACTCGGAACACTGAAGCTTTCTTT
CASSSTRNTEAFF
>TRBD2|few|TRBJ2-7|TRBV2|14
TGTGCCAGCAGGGACTCCCGGGGGGGGTACGAGCAGTACTTC
CASRDSRGGYEQYF
>TRBD1|NA|TRBJ1-2|TRBV6-5|14
TGTGCCAGCAGCTTCGGGACAGGGTTGAATGGCTACACCTTC
CASSFGTGLNGYTF
>NA|NA|TRBJ2-5|TRBV6-5|13
TGTGCCAGCAGCCCGAGACAGACGGAGACCCAGTACTTC
CASSPRQTETQYF
>NA|NA|TRBJ2-7|TRBV4-1|15
TGCGCCAGCAGCCAACCCAGGGGCTTTATCTACGAGCAGTACTTC
CASSQPRGFIYEQYF
>NA|NA|TRBJ2-7|TRBV5-4|16
TGTGCCAGCAACACCGAGGAGGGCCTCGCCTCCTACGAGCAGTACTTC
CASNTEEGLASYEQYF
>TRBD1|few|TRBJ2-5|TRBV7-6|16
TGTGCCAGCAGCTTAGCCTGGACAGGGGGCCGAGAGACCCAGTACTTC
CASSLAWTGGRETQYF
>TRBD2|NA|TRBJ2-7|TRBV10-3|13
TGTGCCACCGGGACTAGCAATGTTTACGAGCAGTACTTC
CATGTSNVYEQYF
>TRBD2|few|TRBJ2-3|TRBV5-1|15
TGCGCCAGCAGCCTGACTAGCGGGGAGACAGATACGCAGTATTTT
CASSLTSGETDTQYF
>NA|NA|TRBJ1-4|TRBV27|16
TGTGCCAGCAGTTCCTTCCGGAATAGCCTGTATGAAAAACTGTTTTTT
CASSSFRNSLYEKLFF
>NA|NA|TRBJ2-3|TRBV5-1|14
TGCGCCAGCAGCTCGCAGGGGAGCACAGATACGCAGTATTTT
CASSSQGSTDTQYF
>TRBD2|NA|TRBJ2-3|TRBV7-9|16
TGTGCCAGCAGCGGTGGGACTAGCGGTGGCACAGATACGCAGTATTTT
CASSGGTSGGTDTQYF
>NA|few|TRBJ2-1|TRBV7-9|15
TGTGCCAGCAGCTTAAGAGAAAGCTCAGGCGATGAGCAGTTCTTC
CASSLRESSGDEQFF
>TRBD1|NA|TRBJ2-7|TRBV6-1|14
TGTGCCAGCAGTTGGGGACAGCAAGCCTACGAGCAGTACTTC
CASSWGQQAYEQYF
>TRBD1|NA|TRBJ2-7|TRBV9|16
TGTGCCAGCAGCGCCGGACAGGGATGGAACGCGGCCGAGCAGTACTTC
CASSAGQGWNAAEQYF
>NA|NA|TRBJ2-6|TRBV9|13
TGTGCCAGCACTCGCGGGGGGGCCAACGTCCTGACTTTC
CASTRGGANVLTF
>NA|NA|TRBJ2-7|TRBV6-5|14
TGTGCCAGCAGTTACAAGGGGACACACTACGAGCAGTACTTC
CASSYKGTHYEQYF
>NA|NA|TRBJ2-3|TRBV2|13
TGTGCCAGCCGAAGGGAGACTACAGATACGCAGTATTTT
CASRRETTDTQYF
>TRBD1|NA|TRBJ2-1|TRBV4-1|16
TGCGCCAGCAGCCAAGATAGTAACAGGGGCTACAATGAGCAGTTCTTC
CASSQDSNRGYNEQFF
>TRBD1|few|TRBJ2-7|TRBV19|15
TGTGCCAGTAGTCCGGGACAGGGTACCTTCTACGAGCAGTACTTC
CASSPGQGTFYEQYF
>NA|few|TRBJ1-5|TRBV2|15
TGTGCCAGCAGTGATTGGGGGGGTAGCAATCAGCCCCAGCATTTT
CASSDWGGSNQPQHF